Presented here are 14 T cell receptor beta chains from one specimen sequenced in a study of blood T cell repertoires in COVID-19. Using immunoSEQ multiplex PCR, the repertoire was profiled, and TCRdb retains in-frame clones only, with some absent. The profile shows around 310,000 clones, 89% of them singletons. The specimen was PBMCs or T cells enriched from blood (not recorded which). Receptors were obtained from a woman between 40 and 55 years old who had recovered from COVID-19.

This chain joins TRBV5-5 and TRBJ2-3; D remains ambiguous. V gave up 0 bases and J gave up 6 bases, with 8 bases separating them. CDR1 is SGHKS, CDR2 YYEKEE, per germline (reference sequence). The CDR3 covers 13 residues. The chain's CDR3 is CASSLAPADTQYF. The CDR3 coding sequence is TGTGCCAGCAGCTTGGCTCCCGCGGATACGCAGTATTTT.

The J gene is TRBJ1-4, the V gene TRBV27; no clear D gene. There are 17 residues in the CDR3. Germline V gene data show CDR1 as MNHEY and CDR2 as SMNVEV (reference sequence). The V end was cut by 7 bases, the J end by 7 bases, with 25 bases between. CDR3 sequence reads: CASTPRGTGTSAEKLFF. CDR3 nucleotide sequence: TGTGCCAGCACCCCGCGGGGAACTGGCACTTCGGCTGAAAAACTGTTTTTT.

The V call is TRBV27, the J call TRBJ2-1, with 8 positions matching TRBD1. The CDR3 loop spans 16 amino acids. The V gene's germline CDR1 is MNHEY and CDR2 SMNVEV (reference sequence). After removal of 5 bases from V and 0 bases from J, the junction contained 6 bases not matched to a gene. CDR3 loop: CASSGRTGGSYNEQFF. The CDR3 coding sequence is TGTGCCAGCAGTGGACGAACAGGGGGCTCCTACAATGAGCAGTTCTTC.

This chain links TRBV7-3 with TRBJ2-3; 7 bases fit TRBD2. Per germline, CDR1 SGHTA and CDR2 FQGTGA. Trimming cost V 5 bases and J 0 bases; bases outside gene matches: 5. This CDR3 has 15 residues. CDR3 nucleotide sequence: TGTGCCAGCAGCACAGCGGGGACTAGCACAGATACGCAGTATTTT. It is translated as CASSTAGTSTDTQYF.

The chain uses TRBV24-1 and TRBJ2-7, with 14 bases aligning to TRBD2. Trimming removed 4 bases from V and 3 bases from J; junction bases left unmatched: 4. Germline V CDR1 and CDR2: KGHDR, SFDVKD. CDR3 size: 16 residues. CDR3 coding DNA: TGTGCCACCAGTGACCCCGGGACTAGCGGGAGCTACGAGCAGTACTTC. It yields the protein CATSDPGTSGSYEQYF.

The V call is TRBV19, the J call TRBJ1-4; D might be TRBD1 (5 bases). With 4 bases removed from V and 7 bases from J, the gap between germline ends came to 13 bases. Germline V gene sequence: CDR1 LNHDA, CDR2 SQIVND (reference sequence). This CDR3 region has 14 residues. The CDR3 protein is CASSRNRQLEKLFF. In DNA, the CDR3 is TGTGCCAGTAGTAGAAACAGGCAGCTTGAAAAACTGTTTTTT. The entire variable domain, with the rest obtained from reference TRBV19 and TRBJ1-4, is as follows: DGGITQSPKYLFRKEGQNVTLSCEQNLNHDAMYWYRQDPGQGLRLIYYSQIVNDFQKGDIAEGYSVSREKKESFPLTVTSAQKNPTAFYLCASSRNRQLEKLFFGSGTQLSVL.

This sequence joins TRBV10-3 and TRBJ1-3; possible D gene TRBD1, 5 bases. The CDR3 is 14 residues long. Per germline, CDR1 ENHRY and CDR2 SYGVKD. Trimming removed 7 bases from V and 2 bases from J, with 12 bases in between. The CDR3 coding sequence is TGTGCCATCAAGCGGGACTCCGCTGGAAACACCATATATTTT. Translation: CAIKRDSAGNTIYF.

CDR3 DNA sequence: TGTGCCAGCAGTTTAGCGGGGGCCGGTAGAGAGACCCAGTACTTC. Translation: CASSLAGAGRETQYF. V is TRBV28 and J is TRBJ2-5; D perhaps matches TRBD2 (7 bases). The CDR3 consists of 15 residues. The germline V gene encodes CDR1 MDHEN and CDR2 SYDVKM. V lost 2 bases, J lost 4 bases, and 14 bases lay in between.

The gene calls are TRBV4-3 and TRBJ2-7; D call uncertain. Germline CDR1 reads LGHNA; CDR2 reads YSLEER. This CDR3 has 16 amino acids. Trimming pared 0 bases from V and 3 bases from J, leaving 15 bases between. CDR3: CASSQDFRKENYEQYF. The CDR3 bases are TGCGCCAGCAGCCAAGATTTCAGGAAAGAGAACTACGAGCAGTACTTC.

Here the CDR3 reads CASSPRQGSVYEQYF. For the CDR3, the DNA is TGTGCCAGCAGCCCCAGACAGGGGAGTGTCTACGAGCAGTACTTC. V gene TRBV9 combines with J gene TRBJ2-7; the match to TRBD1 covers 8 bases. The germline gives CDR1 SGDLS, CDR2 YYNGEE. This CDR3 is 15 amino acids long. V was pared by 4 bases and J by 3 bases, with 9 bases of the junction left unmatched.

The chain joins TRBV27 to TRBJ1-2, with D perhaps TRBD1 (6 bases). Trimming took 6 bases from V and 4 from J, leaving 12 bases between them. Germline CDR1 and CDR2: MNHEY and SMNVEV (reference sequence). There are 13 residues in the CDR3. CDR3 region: CASSSLGGYGYTF. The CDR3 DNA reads TGTGCCAGCAGCTCCTTAGGGGGCTATGGCTACACCTTC.

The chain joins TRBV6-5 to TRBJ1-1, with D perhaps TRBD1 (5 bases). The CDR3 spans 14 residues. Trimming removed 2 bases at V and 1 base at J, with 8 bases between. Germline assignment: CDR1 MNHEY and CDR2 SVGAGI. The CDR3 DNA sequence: TGTGCCAGCAGTTACACAGGACAGAACACTGAAGCTTTCTTT. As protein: CASSYTGQNTEAFF.

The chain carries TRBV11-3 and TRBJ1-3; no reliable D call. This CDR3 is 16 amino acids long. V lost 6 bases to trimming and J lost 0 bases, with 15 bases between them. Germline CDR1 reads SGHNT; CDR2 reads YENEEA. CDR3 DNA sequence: TGTGCCAGCAGGCGTGTGGACTCGGACTCTGGAAACACCATATATTTT. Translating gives CASRRVDSDSGNTIYF.

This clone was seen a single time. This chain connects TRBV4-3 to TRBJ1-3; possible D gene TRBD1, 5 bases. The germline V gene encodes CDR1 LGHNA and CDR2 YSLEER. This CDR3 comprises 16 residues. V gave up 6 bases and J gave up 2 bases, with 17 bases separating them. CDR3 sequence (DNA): TGCGCCAGCAGTCAAAACACAGGAAAGGCTGGAAACACCATATATTTT. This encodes CASSQNTGKAGNTIYF.